This TCR beta chain was profiled in a study of tumor and adjacent non-tumor tissue in lung cancer. The study's findings and limits: Significantly higher TCR diversity was found in tumor than normal lung.

The template was RNA from unsorted bulk tissue. The normal lung tissue was taken more than 3 cm from the tumor edge. A modified ARM-PCR protocol with three rounds of nested PCR amplified TCRbeta. TCRdb reanalysed the multiplex PCR reads using MiXCR and keeps one entry per CDR3 protein. The data show 50,000 to 60,000 distinct CDR3 sequences, about 80% seen once. The germline V gene has CDR1 DFQATT and CDR2 SNEGSKA (reference sequence). The CDR3 sequence is 15 residues long. Details on this clonotype: Its matching antigen is unknown. It may be a read error: a sequence one base away is much more abundant.

The specimen sequenced was distant non-tumor lung tissue. This TCR derives from a woman between 55 and 75 years old with non-small cell lung cancer. The chain is built from TRBV20-1 and TRBJ2-2; 10 nucleotides line up with TRBD2. The CDR3: CNARQLAGVLGELFF. The CDR3 nucleotides read TGCAATGCAAGGCAGCTAGCGGGAGTCCTAGGGGAGCTGTTTTTT.